This T cell receptor (beta chain) originates from a study of ipilimumab plus nivolumab after autologous stem cell transplantation. Study-level points and caveats: TCR repertoire, Treg phenotype and gut microbiota reportedly support more study of this approach.

Here immunoSEQ multiplex PCR was the method, and the copy in TCRdb shows in-frame clones only, minus some. The profile shows some 16,000 clones, 81% of them singletons. Germline V CDR1 and CDR2: SGHTS, YDEGEE. Trimming removed 0 bases from V and 9 bases from J, with 9 bases in between. The CDR3 loop spans 12 amino acids. For this clone: Its matching antigen is unknown.

Patients got 3 mg/kg IV nivolumab weeks 1, 4, 7, 10, then biweekly through week 26. Specimen: PBMCs, collected in a trial of ipilimumab plus nivolumab as post-transplant consolidation. This TCR came from a male donor with diffuse large B-cell lymphoma. The chain carries TRBV5-8 and TRBJ1-1; D remains unclear. CDR3 nucleotide sequence: TGTGCCAGCAGCTTGGGTCCGGGTAAAGCTTTCTTT. This sequence encodes CASSLGPGKAFF.